The source of this T cell receptor (beta chain) is a study of OX40 agonist ivuxolimab in advanced cancers. Across the whole study: Ivuxolimab, which is an agonistic anti-OX40 (CD134) antibody, was administered to the patients.

People who had autoimmune disease history or systemic immunosuppression were excluded. The CDR3 extends over 16 amino acids. Germline V CDR1 and CDR2: SGHNT, YYREEE (reference sequence). V lost 1 base, J lost 4 bases, and 8 bases stayed unmatched. Data came from immunoSEQ multiplex PCR; TCRdb stores just in-frame clones and leaves some out. In the table there are 40,000 to 60,000 clones, 80% to 90% of which are singletons. Source: CD4+ or CD8+ T cells sorted from blood, taken in a trial of the OX40 agonist ivuxolimab. The chain joins TRBV5-4 to TRBJ2-3; 8 bases match TRBD2. The receptor's source is an adult with an advanced solid tumor such as melanoma, head and neck, liver or kidney cancer. CDR3 DNA: TGTGCCAGCAGCTTGAAGGGGACTAGTGGCGCAGATACGCAGTATTTT. Translated, it gives CASSLKGTSGADTQYF.